This TCR beta chain is drawn from a study of blood T cell repertoires in COVID-19. About the study: There were acute and convalescent COVID-19 samples, and they came from the United States, Italy and Spain. From T cells, B-cell-depleted T cells, or PBMCs came the material, which was cDNA or gDNA.

The CDR3 consists of 15 residues. V lost 2 bases, J lost 2 bases, and 2 bases stayed unmatched. The germline gives CDR1 SNHLY, CDR2 FYNNEI. In the original analysis: Using reference gene primer amplification, nucleated cell counts were estimated. Produced via immunoSEQ multiplex PCR; TCRdb's table is partial and in-frame only. Clonal size and the V and J genes are those of that table, whereas D and trimming came from the DNA. The data show roughly 20,000 clones, with 80% to 95% seen just once and roughly 3.9% held by the top ten. Sequenced material: peripheral blood. The J gene is TRBJ2-1, the V gene TRBV2; 8 bases map to TRBD2. The receptor was derived from a woman aged 45-60 years with active COVID-19. CDR3 DNA sequence: TGTGCCAGCAGTGAACTAGCGGGCCCCTACAATGAGCAGTTCTTC. Its translation: CASSELAGPYNEQFF.